These 27 T cell receptor beta chains were sequenced from one sample in a study of shared T cell receptors in the human thymus. The method was immunoSEQ multiplex PCR; TCRdb's version includes in-frame clones alone and lacks a portion of them. Counted here are over 650,000 clones, roughly 86% occurring once; the ten biggest clones make up roughly 0.0094%. The same data also contributed to another study, on human thymus T cells.

The source material was thymocytes. The source is a boy in the first two years of life with a congenital heart defect.

The chain has TRBV29-1 and TRBJ2-7, with D possibly being TRBD1 (6 bases). Trimming took 6 bases from V and 6 from J, leaving 24 bases between them. CDR3 length: 15 residues. Germline CDR1 and CDR2: SQVTM and ANQGSEA. Here the CDR3 reads CSVPFRRGRGVEQYF. The CDR3 DNA sequence: TGCAGCGTCCCGTTTCGCAGGGGTAGAGGCGTCGAGCAGTACTTC.

The chain is built from TRBV30 and TRBJ2-6; 7 bases map to TRBD1. The junction had 13 bases not matched to a gene; V was cut back by 3 bases and J by 2 bases. The CDR3 consists of 18 residues. In germline, CDR1 is GTSNPN, CDR2 SVGIG (reference sequence). As DNA, the CDR3 is TGTGCCTGGAGGCCAGTCACAGGGGCTGCCCCTGGGGCCAACGTCCTGACTTTC. Translation gives CAWRPVTGAAPGANVLTF. The full variable domain, in which reference TRBV30 and TRBJ2-6 provide the parts outside the CDR3, is SQTIHQWPATLVQPVGSPLSLECTVEGTSNPNLYWYRQAAGRGLQLLFYSVGIGQISSEVPQNLSASRPQDRQFILSSKKLLLSDSGFYLCAWRPVTGAAPGANVLTFGAGSRLTVL.

The chain uses TRBV10-3 and TRBJ2-3, with unresolved D. Trimming cost V 0 bases and J 6 bases, with 4 bases left between them. Germline V lookup: CDR1 ENHRY, CDR2 SYGVKD. The CDR3 spans 12 residues. This CDR3 is CAISESSDTQYF. CDR3 coding DNA: TGTGCCATCAGTGAGTCGTCTGATACGCAGTATTTT.

The genes are TRBV27 and TRBJ2-7; the match to TRBD1 covers 8 bases. Germline V lookup: CDR1 MNHEY, CDR2 SMNVEV (reference sequence). CDR3 length: 14 amino acids. V lost 4 bases and J lost 7; bases outside the gene matches: 9. DNA for the CDR3: TGTGCCAGCAGTTCCAGGACAGGGCAGGGTGAGCAGTACTTC. Amino acid sequence: CASSSRTGQGEQYF.

This chain uses TRBV2 with TRBJ2-1; 9 bases align to TRBD1. Per the germline V gene, CDR1 is SNHLY and CDR2 is FYNNEI. Germline trimming cut 9 bases from V and 5 bases from J; bases unmatched to any gene: 11. This CDR3 has 15 residues. CDR3 loop: CARSTRDRVDNEQFF. CDR3 DNA sequence: TGTGCCAGATCGACCAGGGACAGGGTAGACAATGAGCAGTTCTTC.

CDR3 region: CASSPGNRAYNTEAFF. DNA for the CDR3: TGTGCCAGCTCACCAGGTAACAGGGCGTACAACACTGAAGCTTTCTTT. V gene TRBV18 combines with J gene TRBJ1-1, with a possible D match to TRBD1 (6 bases). Germline values: CDR1 KGHSH, CDR2 LQKENI. This CDR3 has 16 residues. The ends were cut back, 2 bases at V and 2 bases at J, with 15 bases in the middle.

This chain links TRBV5-1 with TRBJ2-2, with 9 bases matching TRBD1. Germline trimming cut 3 bases from V and 5 bases from J; bases unmatched to any gene: 5. The CDR3 length is 15 residues. Germline-derived CDR1 and CDR2 are SGHRS and YFSETQ. DNA of the CDR3: TGCGCCAGCAGCTCTGACAGGGGGGATACCGGGGAGCTGTTTTTT. It is translated as CASSSDRGDTGELFF. Based on the CDR3 plus reference TRBV5-1 and TRBJ2-2, the full variable domain is KAGVTQTPRYLIKTRGQQVTLSCSPISGHRSVSWYQQTPGQGLQFLFEYFSETQRNKGNFPGRFSGRQFSNSRSEMNVSTLELGDSALYLCASSSDRGDTGELFFGEGSRLTVL.

The V and J genes are TRBV28 and TRBJ2-2, with 9 bases fitting TRBD1. CDR1 is MDHEN, CDR2 SYDVKM, per germline. V trimming: 4 bases; J trimming: 2 bases; junction bases outside the gene matches: 8. This CDR3 has 17 residues. CDR3 in amino acids: CASSSQTGGNNTGELFF. CDR3 in DNA: TGTGCCAGCAGTTCACAAACAGGGGGCAACAACACCGGGGAGCTGTTTTTT. Full variable domain (missing parts from reference TRBV28 and TRBJ2-2): DVKVTQSSRYLVKRTGEKVFLECVQDMDHENMFWYRQDPGLGLRLIYFSYDVKMKEKGDIPEGYSVSREKKERFSLILESASTNQTSMYLCASSSQTGGNNTGELFFGEGSRLTVL.

The CDR3 protein is CASSPPRQGASTDTQYF. CDR3 DNA sequence: TGTGCCAGCTCACCCCCCCGACAGGGGGCGAGCACAGATACGCAGTATTTT. The chain couples TRBV18 to TRBJ2-3, with 10 nucleotides matching TRBD1. The V and J ends lost 3 bases and 0 bases, in that order; junction bases with no gene match: 6. Germline values: CDR1 KGHSH, CDR2 LQKENI. The CDR3 loop spans 17 amino acids.

This clone was detected once. V gene TRBV5-1 combines with J gene TRBJ2-7; 7 bases are shared with TRBD2. J was trimmed by 6 bases and V by 3 bases; bases with no gene match: 15. Germline lookup yields CDR1 SGHRS and CDR2 YFSETQ. The CDR3 is 16 residues long. CDR3 sequence: CASSSHFGGVGTEQYF. DNA of the CDR3: TGCGCCAGCAGCTCGCACTTTGGGGGGGTCGGAACCGAGCAGTACTTC.

The chain couples TRBV18 to TRBJ2-2; D not resolved. CDR3 length: 18 amino acids. Trimming stripped 3 bases from V and 0 bases from J, with 17 bases between. Germline values: CDR1 KGHSH, CDR2 LQKENI. This CDR3 is CASSPVSSVVPNTGELFF. The CDR3 DNA follows: TGTGCCAGCTCACCCGTATCCTCAGTCGTTCCGAACACCGGGGAGCTGTTTTTT.

The J gene is TRBJ2-7, the V gene TRBV27, with 7 nucleotides matching TRBD1. The germline gives CDR1 MNHEY, CDR2 SMNVEV (reference sequence). This CDR3 is built from 13 residues. V dropped 5 bases and J dropped 9; count of bases not matched to a gene: 10. The DNA of the CDR3 is TGTGCCAGCAGTGCGGAGGACAGGATACGGCAGTACTTC. Encoded protein: CASSAEDRIRQYF.

The chain has TRBV15 and TRBJ1-5; TRBD1 matches at 9 bases. Germline trimming cut 5 bases from V and 7 bases from J; bases unmatched to any gene: 6. Looked up from germline, CDR1 is LNHNV and CDR2 is YYDKDF (reference sequence). CDR3 length: 14 amino acids. CDR3 nucleotide sequence: TGTGCCACCAGCTCCCAGGACAGGGGACAGCCCCAGCATTTT. The encoded protein is CATSSQDRGQPQHF.

This chain uses TRBV7-2 with TRBJ2-7, with 7 bases matching TRBD1. With 5 bases clipped from V and 7 bases from J, the junction kept 17 bases outside the gene matches. The CDR3 has 16 residues. Germline CDR1 reads SGHTA; CDR2 reads FQGNSA. The CDR3 region has the DNA TGTGCCAGCAGCCCAAGTGGGGACAGTTGGGACCGTGAGCAGTACTTC. Its protein product is CASSPSGDSWDREQYF. Based on the CDR3 plus reference TRBV7-2 and TRBJ2-7, the full variable domain is GAGVSQSPSNKVTEKGKDVELRCDPISGHTALYWYRQSLGQGLEFLIYFQGNSAPDKSGLPSDRFSAERTGGSVSTLTIQRTQQEDSAVYLCASSPSGDSWDREQYFGPGTRLTVT.

This rearrangement joins TRBV4-3 to TRBJ2-5, with 14 bases matching TRBD2. Trimming removed 0 bases from V and 5 bases from J; junction bases left unmatched: 5. From germline, CDR1 is LGHNA and CDR2 YSLEER. This CDR3 is 17 amino acids long. CDR3 coding DNA: TGCGCCAGCAGCCAAGACGGTGGGACTAGCGGGAGTGAGACCCAGTACTTC. It yields the protein CASSQDGGTSGSETQYF.

This clone was recorded once. The chain has TRBV6-1 and TRBJ2-7; D is perhaps TRBD2 (5 bases). The CDR3 has 15 residues. Per the germline V gene, CDR1 is MNHNS and CDR2 is SASEGT. Trimming removed 6 bases at V and 0 bases at J, with 15 bases between. The CDR3 is CASRATRNSSYEQYF. In DNA form, the CDR3 reads TGTGCCAGCAGAGCCACTAGGAACTCCTCCTACGAGCAGTACTTC.

This sequence joins TRBV19 and TRBJ2-1; 12 bases align to TRBD2. CDR1 is LNHDA and CDR2 is SQIVND in the germline V gene (reference sequence). J lost 2 bases, V lost 2 bases, and 1 base had no gene match. The CDR3 length is 16 residues. Written as DNA, the CDR3 is TGTGCCAGTAGTATACTAGCGGGAGGGCCCTACAATGAGCAGTTCTTC. As protein: CASSILAGGPYNEQFF.

This clone was recorded once. The V gene is TRBV4-3, the J gene TRBJ1-4; D is uncertain. The CDR3 is made up of 15 amino acids. V was shortened by 1 base and J by 8 bases, with 14 bases between the two germline ends. Germline V gives CDR1 LGHNA, CDR2 YSLEER. The DNA of the CDR3 is TGCGCCAGCAGCCAAGCCGGAGAGGAGGTCGAAAAACTGTTTTTT. Residues: CASSQAGEEVEKLFF.

The chain employs TRBV4-3 and TRBJ1-2; a possible D gene is TRBD1 (6 bases). Germline assignment: CDR1 LGHNA and CDR2 YSLEER. V lost 0 bases, J lost 7 bases, and 21 bases lay in between. The CDR3 consists of 17 residues. The CDR3 region has the DNA TGCGCCAGCAGCCAAGATCGTTATAAGGGAGGGGGATGTGGCTACACCTTC. This translates into CASSQDRYKGGGCGYTF.

This chain uses TRBV29-1 with TRBJ1-2; 8 bases are shared with TRBD1. Unmatched junction bases numbered 11, after V lost 0 bases and J lost 2 bases. The V gene's germline CDR1 is SQVTM and CDR2 ANQGSEA. The CDR3 length is 17 residues. The CDR3 spells CSVEDRDNGQGNYGYTF. CDR3 nucleotide sequence: TGCAGCGTTGAAGATAGGGATAATGGACAGGGAAACTATGGCTACACCTTC.

The chain carries TRBV4-3 and TRBJ2-7; 11 positions agree with TRBD2. CDR3 length: 15 amino acids. Germline trimming cut 5 bases from V and 5 bases from J; bases unmatched to any gene: 8. CDR1 and CDR2 (germline): LGHNA, YSLEER. The CDR3 DNA reads TGCGCCAGCAGCTCAAGGCCTAGCGGGAGGAACGAGCAGTACTTC. Its translation is CASSSRPSGRNEQYF.

This chain joins TRBV18 and TRBJ1-3, with 9 bases identical to TRBD1. This CDR3 is 14 amino acids long. Germline CDR1 and CDR2: KGHSH and LQKENI. The V and J ends lost 4 bases and 12 bases, in that order; junction bases with no gene match: 10. The CDR3 coding sequence is TGTGCCAGCTCACTTACGGGACAGGGCACGGTCATATATTTT. As protein: CASSLTGQGTVIYF.

A word on this clone: Other DNA sequences in the same sample also yield this CDR3. The chain employs TRBV5-4 and TRBJ2-2; 10 positions agree with TRBD2. The CDR3 spans 14 residues. Looked up from germline, CDR1 is SGHNT and CDR2 is YYREEE (reference sequence). Trimming at V came to 4 bases and at J to 6 bases, leaving 3 bases not matched to a gene. CDR3 DNA sequence: TGTGCCAGCAGCCCGCTAGCGGGAGCCGGGGAGCTGTTTTTT. Its translation: CASSPLAGAGELFF.

The J gene is TRBJ1-1, the V gene TRBV19, with TRBD1 as a possible D gene (5 bases). With 2 bases removed from V and 1 base from J, the gap between germline ends came to 8 bases. The CDR3 runs to 14 residues. Per the germline V gene, CDR1 is LNHDA and CDR2 is SQIVND (reference sequence). The CDR3 region has the DNA TGTGCCAGTAGTATAATAGGGGAGAACACTGAAGCTTTCTTT. Translated: CASSIIGENTEAFF.

This chain uses TRBV2 with TRBJ2-7; no definite D call. CDR1 SNHLY and CDR2 FYNNEI come from the germline V gene. V was shortened by 8 bases and J by 2 bases, with 7 bases between the two germline ends. The CDR3 totals 11 residues. The CDR3 DNA is TGTGCCAGCCTATCACCCTACGAGCAGTACTTC. It encodes CASLSPYEQYF.

The chain carries TRBV11-2 and TRBJ1-3; TRBD1 might be the D (5 bases). This CDR3 contains 14 residues. Germline lookup yields CDR1 SGHAT and CDR2 FQNNGV. The V and J ends lost 2 bases and 4 bases respectively, with 9 bases between them. CDR3 DNA sequence: TGTGCCAGCAGCTTATCAGGGTACGGAAACACCATATATTTT. Translation: CASSLSGYGNTIYF.

The chain has TRBV15 and TRBJ2-5, with TRBD1 identical over 8 bases. This CDR3 is 16 amino acids long. The germline V gene encodes CDR1 LNHNV and CDR2 YYDKDF (reference sequence). Trimming cost V 3 bases and J 5 bases; bases outside gene matches: 11. This chain's CDR3 is CATSSPGQGQRETQYF. Here the CDR3 DNA reads TGTGCCACCAGCAGCCCAGGACAGGGACAAAGGGAGACCCAGTACTTC.